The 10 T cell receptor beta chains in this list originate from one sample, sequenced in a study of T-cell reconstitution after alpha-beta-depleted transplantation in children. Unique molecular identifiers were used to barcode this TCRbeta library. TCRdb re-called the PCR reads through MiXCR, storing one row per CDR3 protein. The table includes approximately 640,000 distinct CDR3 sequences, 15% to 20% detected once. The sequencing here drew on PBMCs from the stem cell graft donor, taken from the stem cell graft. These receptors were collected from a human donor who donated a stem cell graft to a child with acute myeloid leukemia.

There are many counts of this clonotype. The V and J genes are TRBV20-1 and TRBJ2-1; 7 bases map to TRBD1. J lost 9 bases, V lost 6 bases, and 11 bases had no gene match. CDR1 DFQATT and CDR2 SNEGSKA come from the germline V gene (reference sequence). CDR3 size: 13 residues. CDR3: CSARTGTFTEQFF. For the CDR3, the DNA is TGCAGTGCGCGGACAGGAACATTCACTGAGCAGTTCTTC.

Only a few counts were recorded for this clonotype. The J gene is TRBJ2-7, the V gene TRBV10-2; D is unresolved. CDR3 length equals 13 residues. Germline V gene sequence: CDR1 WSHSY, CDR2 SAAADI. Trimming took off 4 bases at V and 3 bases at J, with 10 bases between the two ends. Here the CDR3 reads CASSGSVHYEQYF. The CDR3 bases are TGCGCCAGCAGTGGATCAGTTCACTACGAGCAGTACTTC.

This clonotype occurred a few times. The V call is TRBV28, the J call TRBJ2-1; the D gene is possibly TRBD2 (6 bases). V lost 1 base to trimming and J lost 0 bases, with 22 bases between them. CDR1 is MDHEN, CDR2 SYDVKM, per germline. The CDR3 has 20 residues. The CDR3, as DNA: TGTGCCAGCAGTTTATTTCGAGGGACTGCGATTAGATCCTCCTACAATGAGCAGTTCTTC. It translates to CASSLFRGTAIRSSYNEQFF.

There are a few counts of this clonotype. The CDR3: CSAKGANTGELFF. CDR3 sequence (DNA): TGCAGTGCCAAGGGGGCGAACACCGGGGAGCTGTTTTTT. The rearrangement links TRBV20-1 to TRBJ2-2; possible D gene TRBD1, 6 bases. The germline CDR1 and CDR2 sequences are DFQATT and SNEGSKA (reference sequence). The V end lost 6 bases, the J end lost 0 bases, and 8 bases lay between the germline ends. The CDR3 extends over 13 amino acids.

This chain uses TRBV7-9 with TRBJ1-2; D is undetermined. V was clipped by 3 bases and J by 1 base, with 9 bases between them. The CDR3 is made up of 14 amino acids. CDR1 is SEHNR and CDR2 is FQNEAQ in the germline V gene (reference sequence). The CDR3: CASSFPVLNYGYTF. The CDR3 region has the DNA TGTGCCAGCAGCTTCCCCGTTCTTAACTATGGCTACACCTTC.

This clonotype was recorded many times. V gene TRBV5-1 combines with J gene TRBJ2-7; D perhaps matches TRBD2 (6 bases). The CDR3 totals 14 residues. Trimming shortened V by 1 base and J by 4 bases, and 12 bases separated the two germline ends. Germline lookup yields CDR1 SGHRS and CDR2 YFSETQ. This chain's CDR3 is CASSLMGGAYEQYF. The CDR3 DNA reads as TGCGCCAGCAGCTTGATGGGGGGAGCGTACGAGCAGTACTTC.

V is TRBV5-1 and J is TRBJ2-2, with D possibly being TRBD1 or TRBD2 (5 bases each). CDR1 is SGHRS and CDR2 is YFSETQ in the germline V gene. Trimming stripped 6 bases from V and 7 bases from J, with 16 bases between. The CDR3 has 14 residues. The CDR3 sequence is CASTPAEGYGELFF. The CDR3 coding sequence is TGCGCCAGCACCCCGGCCGAGGGGTACGGGGAGCTGTTTTTT.

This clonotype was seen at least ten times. The CDR3 is CASSQDMNGYTF. The DNA of the CDR3 is TGCGCCAGCAGCCAAGATATGAATGGCTACACCTTC. The rearrangement uses TRBV4-3 and TRBJ1-2; D gene ambiguous. The CDR3 sequence is 12 residues long. Deletions cut 0 bases from V and 6 bases from J, with 5 bases between. Looked up from germline, CDR1 is LGHNA and CDR2 is YSLEER.

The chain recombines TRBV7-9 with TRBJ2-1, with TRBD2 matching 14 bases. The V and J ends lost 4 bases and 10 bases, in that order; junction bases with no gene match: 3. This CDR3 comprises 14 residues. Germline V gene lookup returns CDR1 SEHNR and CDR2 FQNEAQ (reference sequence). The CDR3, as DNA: TGTGCCAGCAGCTCCTGGACTAGCGGGGGGGAGCAGTTCTTC. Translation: CASSSWTSGGEQFF.

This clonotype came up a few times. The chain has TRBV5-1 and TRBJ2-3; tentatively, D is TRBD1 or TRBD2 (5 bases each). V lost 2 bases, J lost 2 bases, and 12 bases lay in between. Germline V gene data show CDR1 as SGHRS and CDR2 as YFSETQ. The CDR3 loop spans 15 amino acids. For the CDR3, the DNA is TGCGCCAGCAGCTTTGAGAGGGGAGACACAGATACGCAGTATTTT. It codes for CASSFERGDTDTQYF.